This T cell receptor beta chain was documented in a study of T cell responses to AZD1222 COVID-19 vaccine. Study observations and caveats: Clonal diversity may have been underestimated, and the donors were mostly white British, with more females than males. As reported, nearly half of all spike-specific TCRs target variant regions that are unmutated.

Clones were sequenced by immunoSEQ multiplex PCR, and TCRdb holds only the in-frame ones, with some missing. The table records over 90,000 clones, around nine tenths of them present only once. Concerning this clone: Its antigen is as yet unknown.

CDR3 length: 16 residues. Germline lookup yields CDR1 LGHDT and CDR2 YNNKEL (reference sequence). With 4 bases clipped from V and 2 bases from J, the junction kept 7 bases outside the gene matches. This receptor was obtained from an adult who received the AZD1222 COVID-19 vaccine. The material sequenced was peripheral blood, taken 28 days after the second AZD1222 dose. The chain joins TRBV3-1 (or the pseudogene TRBV3-2) to TRBJ2-2, with 7 bases aligning to TRBD1. CDR3 DNA sequence: TGTGCCAGCAGCCGTCAGGGACAGTCTAACACCGGGGAGCTGTTTTTT. It translates to CASSRQGQSNTGELFF.